Here is one TCR beta chain with its context. Its target antigen remains unknown. One base away there is no much larger clone; base qualities are not given. These data originate in a study of T cell responses to AZD1222 COVID-19 vaccine (dated by TCRdb to the early 2020s). Looking at the study overall: AZD1222 recipients with second doses at about 4 weeks or about 12 weeks were pooled, because spike-specific TCR depth and breadth did not differ between schedules. A total of approximately 240 trial participants underwent TCR sequencing, of whom around 200 received two doses of AZD1222 and some 25 received two doses of the MenACWY control vaccine. Trial participants were enrolled by age into 18-55, 56-69 and 70-plus year subgroups, with around 150, 28 and 57 TCR-sequenced participants respectively.

Taken with the paper, the label for time point translates to: baseline before first vaccination. Samples from vaccinated people were obtained from the UK trials COV001 and COV002, which included a single-blind randomized controlled phase 2/3 trial of AZD1222 (ChAdOx1 nCoV-19) in healthy adults. Trial participant PBMC samples were collected at day 0 and day 28 after the second dose for TCRbeta chain sequencing. The CDR3 regions of human TCRbeta chains were subjected to immunosequencing. On the study's bioinformatics: Repertoire TCRs were matched against a reference library of SARS-CoV-2-specific TCRs generated with the MIRA antigen-specificity platform. Breadth meant the fraction of unique TCRs that were SARS-CoV-2-associated, whereas depth meant the fraction of total T cells that were SARS-CoV-2-associated. Using the MIRA data, each spike-specific TCR was mapped to the spike region that the TCR reacts to and placed in a CD4 or CD8 class. Log10-transformed breadth and depth values were compared by one-way ANOVA with Sidak's multiple comparisons tests. TCRdb holds this immuneACCESS table with in-frame rearrangements only. Some clones are missing; in checked studies, unresolved V genes explain under half, and the rest has no known cause. The V and J calls and clone size are taken from that table; D and trimming were inferred from the DNA. Within this sample are about 180,000 clones, with roughly 88% of them counted one time only. The ten largest clones take up approximately 8% of the sample.

Beyond this particular receptor, the publication reports: Nearly half of unique spike-specific TCRs reportedly recognized epitopes outside regions mutated in the B.1.351 and B.1.1.7 variants. No day 14 peak-response samples were available, so repertoires were characterized only after the peak T cell response. The 56-69-year group was small, and its depth increase did not reach significance, likely because of low power. Conclusions about previously exposed vaccinees were limited because only six AZD1222 recipients were SARS-CoV-2 seropositive at baseline. After two AZD1222 doses, spike-specific TCR breadth and depth were significantly higher than at day 0 and than in MenACWY recipients. CD4 TCRs associated with the vaccine covered the entire spike protein, and the dominant responses were in regions 160-218 and 743-854. Most participants were white British and females outnumbered males, and the authors suggested that clonal diversity may have been underestimated.

Sample: peripheral blood, taken on day 0 of AZD1222 vaccination. The origin of this receptor is an adult in good health.

The base sequence is TGTGCCTGGAGTGTACAAAGGGGGCAGGGTAATTCACCCCTCCACTTT. Translated, it reads CAWSVQRGQGNSPLHF. Here the chain combines TRBV30 and TRBJ1-6, with TRBD1 matching 7 junction bases. CDR1 and CDR2, per the germline V gene (reference sequence), are GTSNPN and SVGIG. Measured from the cysteine to the phenylalanine, the CDR3 is 16 residues long. Here the CDR3 DNA is all that survives: 48 bases in frame from base 1. V and J are trimmed by 0 bases and 6 bases, and the gene matches miss 8 bases of the junction.